This T cell receptor (beta chain) was documented in a study of technical replicates of blood from a handful of donors. Profiling relied on immunoSEQ multiplex PCR, and the TCRdb table lists in-frame clones only, not all of them. There are 80,000 or so clones in the sample; just over 95% occur only once, and about 0.2% lies in the top ten. V was clipped by 0 bases and J by 4 bases; unmatched bases: 9. Per germline, CDR1 LGHNA and CDR2 YNFKEQ. This CDR3 spans 17 amino acids. The sequence was obtained from a human donor in good health. This chain connects TRBV4-2 to TRBJ2-1, with 7 bases identical to TRBD2. Sequencing input: T cells isolated from PBMCs. CDR3 region: CASSQESGAGAYNEQFF. CDR3 DNA: TGTGCCAGCAGCCAAGAAAGCGGGGCGGGAGCTTACAATGAGCAGTTCTTC.